These T cell receptor beta chains were read from a single sample in a study of blood T cell repertoires in COVID-19. Libraries were prepared by immunoSEQ multiplex PCR; TCRdb keeps only in-frame clonotypes and omits some of them. The sample yields some 200,000 clones, 75% to 85% seen once. Sequencing was performed on peripheral blood. The receptors derive from a woman between 65 and 79 years old with COVID-19, enrolled during active disease. CDR3s include the opening cysteine and the closing phenylalanine or tryptophan. D genes are given only for firm matches. Clone size appears in some rows only: once, few, many, or a class for an expanded clone.

j_call: TRBJ1-6; v_call: TRBV18; d_call: NA; clone_size: once; cdr3_nt: TGTGCCAGCTCACCAGGGGCGGGGGTGTCACCCCTCCACTTT; cdr3_aa: CASSPGAGVSPLHF
j_call: TRBJ2-4; v_call: TRBV7-6; d_call: NA; clone_size: NA; cdr3_nt: TGTGCCAGCAGCTTAGCAGGGGGAGACCTAGCCAAAAACATTCAGTACTTC; cdr3_aa: CASSLAGGDLAKNIQYF
j_call: TRBJ1-3; v_call: TRBV11-2; d_call: NA; clone_size: NA; cdr3_nt: TGTGCCAGCAGCTTAGCCGGTGGAAACACCATATATTTT; cdr3_aa: CASSLAGGNTIYF
j_call: TRBJ1-2; v_call: TRBV4-3; d_call: TRBD1; clone_size: NA; cdr3_nt: TGCGCCAGCAGCCAAGAGGGCGGGACAGGGGTCTATGGCTACACCTTC; cdr3_aa: CASSQEGGTGVYGYTF
j_call: TRBJ1-1; v_call: TRBV6-5; d_call: NA; clone_size: NA; cdr3_nt: TGTGCCAGCAGTTACGGAGGCAGTGTCGTTATGGCTTTCTTT; cdr3_aa: CASSYGGSVVMAFF
j_call: TRBJ2-7; v_call: TRBV12-5; d_call: TRBD1; clone_size: NA; cdr3_nt: TGTGCTAGTGGTTTGGCACCGACAGGGTGGTCCTACGAGCAGTACTTC; cdr3_aa: CASGLAPTGWSYEQYF
j_call: TRBJ1-1; v_call: TRBV6-5; d_call: NA; clone_size: NA; cdr3_nt: TGTGCCAGCAGCAGGGTCATGAACACTGAAGCTTTCTTT; cdr3_aa: CASSRVMNTEAFF
j_call: TRBJ2-7; v_call: TRBV5-1; d_call: NA; clone_size: NA; cdr3_nt: TGCGCCAGCAGTGGCGTGGCGGGTTCCTACGAGCAGTACTTC; cdr3_aa: CASSGVAGSYEQYF
j_call: TRBJ2-1; v_call: TRBV20-1; d_call: TRBD2; clone_size: NA; cdr3_nt: TGCAGTGCTAGTTCATCCCTAGCGGGGGTAGACAATGAGCAGTTCTTC; cdr3_aa: CSASSSLAGVDNEQFF
j_call: TRBJ1-4; v_call: TRBV6-2/TRBV6-3; d_call: NA; clone_size: NA; cdr3_nt: TGTGCCAGCAGTTTTGGACCAGGGGCCACTAATGAAAAACTGTTTTTT; cdr3_aa: CASSFGPGATNEKLFF
j_call: TRBJ2-1; v_call: TRBV29-1; d_call: NA; clone_size: NA; cdr3_nt: TGCAGCGTTGAAGATCGGGGCAGGGGCAGGGATGAGCAGTTCTTC; cdr3_aa: CSVEDRGRGRDEQFF
j_call: TRBJ1-5; v_call: TRBV12-3/TRBV12-4; d_call: NA; clone_size: NA; cdr3_nt: TGTGCCAGCAGTTTAATCGAGAATCAGCCCCAGCATTTT; cdr3_aa: CASSLIENQPQHF
j_call: TRBJ2-5; v_call: TRBV19; d_call: TRBD1; clone_size: NA; cdr3_nt: TGTGCCAGTAGTATCGGGGGTACAGGGGGTCGAGAGACCCAGTACTTC; cdr3_aa: CASSIGGTGGRETQYF
j_call: TRBJ1-5; v_call: TRBV5-4; d_call: NA; clone_size: NA; cdr3_nt: TGTGCCAGCAGCAAGACCCCGGGGGTGAGCAATCAGCCCCAGCATTTT; cdr3_aa: CASSKTPGVSNQPQHF
j_call: TRBJ2-5; v_call: TRBV9; d_call: NA; clone_size: NA; cdr3_nt: TGTGCCAGCAGCCCTCGGTCCTACCAAGAGACCCAGTACTTC; cdr3_aa: CASSPRSYQETQYF
j_call: TRBJ1-1; v_call: TRBV27; d_call: NA; clone_size: NA; cdr3_nt: TGTGCCAGCACACCCCAGATTGGCCGTATGAACACTGAAGCTTTCTTT; cdr3_aa: CASTPQIGRMNTEAFF
j_call: TRBJ2-1; v_call: TRBV5-4; d_call: TRBD2; clone_size: NA; cdr3_nt: TGTGCCAGCAGTTTAACTAGCGGGCCTTACAATGAGCAGTTCTTC; cdr3_aa: CASSLTSGPYNEQFF